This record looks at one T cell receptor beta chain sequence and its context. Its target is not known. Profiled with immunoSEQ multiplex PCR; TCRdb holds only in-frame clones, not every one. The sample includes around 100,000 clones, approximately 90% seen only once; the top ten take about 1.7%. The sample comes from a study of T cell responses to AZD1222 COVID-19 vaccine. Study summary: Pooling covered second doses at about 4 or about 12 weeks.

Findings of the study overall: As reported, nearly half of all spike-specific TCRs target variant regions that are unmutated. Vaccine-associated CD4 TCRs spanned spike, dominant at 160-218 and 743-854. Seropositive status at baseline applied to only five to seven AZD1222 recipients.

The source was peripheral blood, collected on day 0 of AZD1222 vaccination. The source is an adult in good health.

The CDR3 protein is CASSLGRTGPGANVLTF. The CDR3 DNA follows: TGCGCCAGCAGCTTGGGCCGAACCGGACCTGGGGCCAACGTCCTGACTTTC. The chain couples TRBV5-1 to TRBJ2-6; no definite D call. Germline-derived CDR1 and CDR2 are SGHRS and YFSETQ. The CDR3 sequence is 17 residues long. Trimming pared 0 bases from V and 2 bases from J, leaving 12 bases between.